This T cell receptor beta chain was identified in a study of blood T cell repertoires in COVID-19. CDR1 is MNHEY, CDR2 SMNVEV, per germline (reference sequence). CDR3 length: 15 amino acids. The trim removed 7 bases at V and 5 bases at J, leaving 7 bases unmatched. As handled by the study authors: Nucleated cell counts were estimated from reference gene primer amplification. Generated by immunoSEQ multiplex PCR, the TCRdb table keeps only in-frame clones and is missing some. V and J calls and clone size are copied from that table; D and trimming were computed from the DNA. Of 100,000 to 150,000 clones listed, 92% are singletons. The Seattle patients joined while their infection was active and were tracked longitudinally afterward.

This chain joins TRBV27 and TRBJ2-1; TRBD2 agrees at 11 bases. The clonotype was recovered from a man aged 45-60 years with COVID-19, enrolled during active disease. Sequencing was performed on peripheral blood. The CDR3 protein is CASIYSGRGHNEQFF. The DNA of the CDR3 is TGTGCCAGCATCTATAGCGGGAGGGGCCACAATGAGCAGTTCTTC.